Below are 25 T cell receptor beta chains sequenced from a single sample in a study of blood T cell repertoires in COVID-19. Using immunoSEQ multiplex PCR, the repertoire was profiled, and TCRdb retains in-frame clones only, with some absent. The sample yields more than 70,000 clones, around 79% seen once. The sample consisted of peripheral blood. The receptors were sampled from a human donor in a cohort sampled during active COVID-19.

This clone was observed a single time. At one boundary the junction diverges from the germline segment, which might be a read error. V gene TRBV3-1 (or the pseudogene TRBV3-2) combines with J gene TRBJ1-2; 9 nucleotides align to TRBD1. The CDR3 is 15 residues long. Germline V gives CDR1 LGHDT, CDR2 YNNKEL (reference sequence). CDR3 DNA: TGTGCTAGCAGCCAATGGTCCAGACAGGGGGAAGGCTACACCTTC. It translates to CASSQWSRQGEGYTF.

This clone occurred a few times. The CDR3 bases are TGTGCCAGCAGTTTAGGACAGGGGCCTTTCTTT. Its protein product is CASSLGQGPFF. This chain uses TRBV12-3 or TRBV12-4 with TRBJ1-1; 8 positions match TRBD1. This CDR3 comprises 11 residues. V was clipped by 1 base and J by 12 bases; unmatched bases: 1.

The chain carries TRBV3-1 (or the pseudogene TRBV3-2) and TRBJ2-1, with TRBD2 matching over 11 bases. Trimming cost V 0 bases and J 9 bases; bases outside gene matches: 10. The V gene's germline CDR1 is LGHDT and CDR2 YNNKEL (reference sequence). This CDR3 comprises 17 residues. CDR3: CASSQEGWLAGGGEQFF. The CDR3 DNA is TGTGCCAGCAGCCAAGAGGGATGGCTAGCGGGAGGCGGTGAGCAGTTCTTC.

The V gene is TRBV7-9, the J gene TRBJ1-4; TRBD1 agrees at 8 bases. Germline-derived CDR1 and CDR2 are SEHNR and FQNEAQ (reference sequence). The CDR3 is 13 amino acids. V trimming: 5 bases; J trimming: 10 bases; junction bases outside the gene matches: 6. The CDR3 nucleotides are TGTGCCAGCAGCGTCGGACAGGGAGGAAAACTGTTTTTT. Residues: CASSVGQGGKLFF.

The V gene is TRBV5-4, the J gene TRBJ2-5; TRBD1 might be the D (6 bases). Germline CDR1 reads SGHNT; CDR2 reads YYREEE (reference sequence). The germline V and J ends were trimmed by 4 bases and 1 base, with 17 bases remaining between them. The CDR3 runs 16 residues. CDR3 protein: CASSPRRQAGQETQYF. Written as DNA, the CDR3 is TGTGCCAGCAGCCCCCGCCGACAGGCTGGCCAAGAGACCCAGTACTTC.

The rearrangement links TRBV15 to TRBJ2-5; no firm D call. Between the trimmed V and J ends, which lost 0 bases and 4 bases, there was a span of 12 bases. This CDR3 is 15 amino acids long. Germline V gene sequence: CDR1 LNHNV, CDR2 YYDKDF (reference sequence). Here the CDR3 reads CATSRDRSTRETQYF. Written as DNA, the CDR3 is TGTGCCACCAGCAGAGATCGTAGTACCCGAGAGACCCAGTACTTC. Using reference TRBV15 and TRBJ2-5 for the parts outside the CDR3, the full variable domain is DAMVIQNPRYQVTQFGKPVTLSCSQTLNHNVMYWYQQKSSQAPKLLFHYYDKDFNNEADTPDNFQSRRPNTSFCFLDIRSPGLGDTAMYLCATSRDRSTRETQYFGPGTRLLVL.

This clone was seen a handful of times. The chain combines TRBV2 with TRBJ1-5, with D tentatively TRBD1 (5 bases). Germline CDR1 is SNHLY and CDR2 is FYNNEI. CDR3 size: 14 residues. V was trimmed by 7 bases and J by 6 bases, leaving 16 bases between them. CDR3 loop: CASMKAGSGQPQHF. The DNA for the CDR3 is TGTGCCAGCATGAAGGCAGGGTCGGGTCAGCCCCAGCATTTT. Complete variable domain (other parts from reference TRBV2 and TRBJ1-5): EPEVTQTPSHQVTQMGQEVILRCVPISNHLYFYWYRQILGQKVEFLVSFYNNEISEKSEIFDDQFSVERPDGSNFTLKIRSTKLEDSAMYFCASMKAGSGQPQHFGDGTRLSIL.

V usage is TRBV7-9 and J usage is TRBJ2-7; possibly TRBD1 for D (5 bases). The V gene's germline CDR1 is SEHNR and CDR2 FQNEAQ (reference sequence). V shed 4 bases and J shed 4 bases, with 11 bases lying between them. This CDR3 is 13 amino acids long. The CDR3 region has the DNA TGTGCCAGCAGCTCGACAGTTTCATACGAGCAGTACTTC. Translated, it gives CASSSTVSYEQYF.

In nucleotides, the CDR3 is TGCGCCAGCAGCTTGGGAGGGGGCTCTGATGACTATGGCTACACCTTC. This sequence encodes CASSLGGGSDDYGYTF. This rearrangement joins TRBV5-1 to TRBJ1-2; TRBD1 agrees at 7 bases. This CDR3 is built from 16 residues. Germline assignment: CDR1 SGHRS and CDR2 YFSETQ. V lost 0 bases, J lost 3 bases, and 8 bases stayed unmatched.

This rearrangement joins TRBV4-1 to TRBJ1-3, with 8 bases matching TRBD1. The V gene end was trimmed by 1 base and the J gene end by 0 bases; junction bases not matched to a gene: 2. Germline loops: CDR1 MGHRA, CDR2 YSYEKL. CDR3 length: 16 residues. DNA for the CDR3: TGCGCCAGCAGCCAAGCGACAGGGGACTCTGGAAACACCATATATTTT. It codes for CASSQATGDSGNTIYF.

This clone was seen just once. The V and J genes are TRBV5-1 and TRBJ2-1; 11 positions match TRBD1. The CDR3 contains 15 residues. V gave up 2 bases and J gave up 3 bases; unmatched junction bases: 1. Germline CDR1 is SGHRS and CDR2 is YFSETQ. CDR3 region: CASSFGTGGYNEQFF. CDR3 bases: TGCGCCAGCAGCTTCGGGACAGGGGGCTACAATGAGCAGTTCTTC.

This clone was observed a few times. The chain joins TRBV4-1 to TRBJ2-5; D might be TRBD2 (5 bases). V was trimmed by 1 base and J by 1 base, leaving 10 bases between them. Germline CDR1 reads MGHRA; CDR2 reads YSYEKL. The CDR3 loop spans 15 amino acids. CDR3 region: CASSQGASSQETQYF. CDR3 DNA: TGCGCCAGCAGCCAAGGGGCTAGCAGCCAAGAGACCCAGTACTTC.

V and J are TRBV29-1 and TRBJ2-3; 14 bases are a match to TRBD2. Germline CDR1 reads SQVTM; CDR2 reads ANQGSEA. The length of the CDR3 is 17 residues. Germline trimming cut 1 base from V and 0 bases from J; bases unmatched to any gene: 3. The CDR3 DNA is TGCAGCGTTGAAGGACTAGCGGGAGGGTTTAGCACAGATACGCAGTATTTT. Amino acid sequence: CSVEGLAGGFSTDTQYF.

The rearrangement links TRBV18 to TRBJ2-7; TRBD1 might be the D (6 bases). The length of the CDR3 is 14 residues. V lost 4 bases, J lost 2 bases, and 12 bases lay in between. Germline-derived CDR1 and CDR2 are KGHSH and LQKENI. CDR3 sequence reads: CASSLYRDTYEQYF. CDR3 DNA: TGTGCCAGCTCACTATACCGGGACACCTACGAGCAGTACTTC.

This rearrangement joins TRBV24-1 to TRBJ2-5, with 13 bases aligning to TRBD2. Germline CDR1 KGHDR, CDR2 SFDVKD. J gave up 6 bases and V 4 bases, and 7 bases lay outside the gene matches. The CDR3 runs 16 residues. The CDR3 spells CATSDPTSGRSKTQYF. Here the CDR3 DNA reads TGTGCCACCAGTGACCCGACTAGCGGGAGGAGTAAGACCCAGTACTTC.

V usage is TRBV19 and J usage is TRBJ1-1; 7 positions agree with TRBD1. V lost 3 bases, J lost 0 bases, and 7 bases stayed unmatched. The CDR3 totals 16 residues. Germline V CDR1 and CDR2: LNHDA, SQIVND (reference sequence). CDR3 amino acids: CASSMIGTVMNTEAFF. The CDR3 DNA sequence: TGTGCCAGTAGTATGATCGGGACAGTCATGAACACTGAAGCTTTCTTT.

The gene calls are TRBV24-1 and TRBJ2-5, with 8 nucleotides matching TRBD1. V gave up 4 bases and J gave up 0 bases; unmatched junction bases: 3. Germline-derived CDR1 and CDR2 are KGHDR and SFDVKD. The CDR3 has 15 amino acids. The DNA of the CDR3 is TGTGCCACCAGTGAGACAGGGGAGTACCAAGAGACCCAGTACTTC. Its protein product is CATSETGEYQETQYF.

This sequence joins TRBV11-2 and TRBJ2-3; 11 bases fit TRBD1. The length of the CDR3 is 15 residues. V lost 5 bases to trimming and J lost 4 bases; unmatched junction nucleotides: 5. CDR1 SGHAT and CDR2 FQNNGV come from the germline V gene. The CDR3 protein is CASSADRGPSDTQYF. CDR3 coding DNA: TGTGCCAGCAGCGCGGACAGGGGGCCCTCAGATACGCAGTATTTT.

V and J are TRBV7-2 and TRBJ2-1; possibly TRBD1 for D (7 bases). This CDR3 has 14 amino acids. The germline gives CDR1 SGHTA, CDR2 FQGNSA. With 5 bases removed from V and 4 bases from J, the gap between germline ends came to 12 bases. CDR3 protein: CASSPQGGYNEQFF. The CDR3 DNA reads TGTGCCAGCAGCCCTCAGGGGGGTTACAATGAGCAGTTCTTC.

V and J are TRBV7-2 and TRBJ1-1, with 7 bases matching TRBD1. Trimming cost V 6 bases and J 2 bases; bases outside gene matches: 9. CDR3 size: 15 residues. Germline values: CDR1 SGHTA, CDR2 FQGNSA. DNA of the CDR3: TGTGCCAGCAGTCGCAACAGGGGCGAAAACACTGAAGCTTTCTTT. Protein product: CASSRNRGENTEAFF.

The genes are TRBV4-3 and TRBJ2-3; TRBD2 agrees at 9 bases. The CDR3 extends over 15 amino acids. V was clipped by 1 base and J by 5 bases; unmatched bases: 4. Per germline, CDR1 LGHNA and CDR2 YSLEER. The CDR3 loop is CASSQVAGEVDTQYF. CDR3 in DNA: TGCGCCAGCAGCCAAGTAGCGGGAGAGGTAGATACGCAGTATTTT.

This clone was observed at least ten times. The chain couples TRBV19 to TRBJ1-5; TRBD1 aligns across 7 bases. The V and J ends lost 3 bases and 0 bases, in that order; junction bases with no gene match: 5. There are 16 residues in the CDR3. Germline lookup yields CDR1 LNHDA and CDR2 SQIVND (reference sequence). CDR3 DNA sequence: TGTGCCAGTAGTATGCCAGACAGGGCTAGCAATCAGCCCCAGCATTTT. Its protein product is CASSMPDRASNQPQHF.

The V and J genes are TRBV18 and TRBJ2-7; 8 positions match TRBD1. Germline V gene sequence: CDR1 KGHSH, CDR2 LQKENI. The ends lost 6 bases at V and 6 bases at J; junction bases unmatched: 10. The CDR3 is 14 residues long. This CDR3 is CASSQWTGLSEQYF. The CDR3 DNA reads TGTGCCAGCTCTCAATGGACAGGGCTGAGCGAGCAGTACTTC.

The chain recombines TRBV15 with TRBJ1-6, with 10 bases that match TRBD1. V was clipped by 0 bases and J by 9 bases; unmatched bases: 5. Germline V lookup: CDR1 LNHNV, CDR2 YYDKDF (reference sequence). The CDR3 totals 16 residues. In DNA form, the CDR3 reads TGTGCCACCAGCAGAGAGGGGGACAGGGGAATTTCACCCCTCCACTTT. Translated, it gives CATSREGDRGISPLHF.

The chain combines TRBV11-3 with TRBJ2-3; 8 positions agree with TRBD2. Trimming removed 2 bases from V and 5 bases from J; junction bases left unmatched: 0. Germline loops: CDR1 SGHNT, CDR2 YENEEA. This CDR3 spans 13 amino acids. This chain's CDR3 is CASSLLAGDTQYF. For the CDR3, the DNA is TGTGCCAGCAGCTTACTAGCGGGAGATACGCAGTATTTT.